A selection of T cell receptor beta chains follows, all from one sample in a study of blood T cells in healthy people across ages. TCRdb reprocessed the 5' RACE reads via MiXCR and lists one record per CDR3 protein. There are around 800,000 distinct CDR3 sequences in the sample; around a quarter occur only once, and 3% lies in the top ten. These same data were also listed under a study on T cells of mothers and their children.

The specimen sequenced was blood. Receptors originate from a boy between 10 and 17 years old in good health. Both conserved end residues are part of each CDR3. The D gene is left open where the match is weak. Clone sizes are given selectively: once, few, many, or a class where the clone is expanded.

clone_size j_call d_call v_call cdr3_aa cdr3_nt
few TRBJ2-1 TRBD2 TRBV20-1 CSARDPQRGGPGQFF TGCAGTGCTAGAGATCCCCAGCGGGGGGGTCCGGGGCAGTTCTTC
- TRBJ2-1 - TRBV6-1 CASSERAAPGQFF TGTGCCAGCAGTGAAAGGGCAGCCCCCGGGCAGTTCTTC
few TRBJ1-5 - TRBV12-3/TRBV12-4 CASSLGASTYQPQHF TGTGCCAGCAGTTTAGGAGCATCTACTTATCAGCCCCAGCATTTT
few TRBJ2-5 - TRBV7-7 CASSLAFRPQETQYF TGTGCTAGCAGCTTAGCGTTCAGACCTCAAGAGACCCAGTACTTC
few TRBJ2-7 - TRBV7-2 CASSLDGWDYEQYF TGTGCCAGCAGCTTAGATGGCTGGGACTACGAGCAGTACTTC
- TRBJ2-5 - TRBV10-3 CAISGDGGGETQYF TGTGCCATCAGCGGGGACGGGGGAGGAGAGACCCAGTACTTC
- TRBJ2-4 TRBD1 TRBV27 CASSSQGQGKNIQYF TGTGCCAGCAGTTCCCAGGGACAGGGGAAAAACATTCAGTACTTC
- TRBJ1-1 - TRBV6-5 CASSRRGDTEAFF TGTGCCAGCAGTAGAAGGGGAGACACTGAAGCTTTCTTT
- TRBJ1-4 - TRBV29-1 CSVVLMGESTNEKLFF TGCAGCGTTGTTTTAATGGGGGAGTCAACTAATGAAAAACTGTTTTTT
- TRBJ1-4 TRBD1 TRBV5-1 CASSRVYDRGEKLFF TGCGCCAGCAGCCGGGTTTACGACAGGGGTGAAAAACTGTTTTTT
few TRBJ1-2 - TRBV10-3 CAISELPPINYGYTF TGTGCCATCAGTGAGCTGCCACCGATTAACTATGGCTACACCTTC
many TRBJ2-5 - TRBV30 CACDRLGAQETQYF TGTGCCTGCGACAGGTTGGGGGCCCAAGAGACCCAGTACTTC
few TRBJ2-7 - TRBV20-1 CSASRGGRVYEQYF TGCAGTGCTAGCCGAGGGGGGCGCGTCTACGAGCAGTACTTC
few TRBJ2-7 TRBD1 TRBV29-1 CSGMPPGTGRSEQYF TGCAGCGGAATGCCACCAGGGACAGGGAGGAGCGAGCAGTACTTC
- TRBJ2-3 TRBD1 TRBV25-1 CASSGGTGVVTDTQYF TGTGCCAGCAGTGGAGGGACAGGGGTGGTCACAGATACGCAGTATTTT
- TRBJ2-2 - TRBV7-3 CASSPIPGAAGELFF TGTGCCAGCAGCCCTATCCCAGGGGCCGCCGGGGAGCTGTTTTTT
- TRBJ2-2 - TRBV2 CASSDTLERGTGELFF TGTGCCAGCAGTGATACGCTAGAAAGGGGTACCGGGGAGCTGTTTTTT
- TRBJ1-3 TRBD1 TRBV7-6 CASSLGTAFGNTIYF TGTGCCAGCAGCCTCGGGACAGCGTTTGGAAACACCATATATTTT
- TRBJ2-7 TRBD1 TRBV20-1 CSARVPSGTGRYEQYF TGCAGTGCTAGAGTCCCTTCTGGGACAGGGAGGTACGAGCAGTACTTC
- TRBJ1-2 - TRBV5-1 CASSLEVFYGYTF TGCGCCAGCAGCCTGGAAGTTTTCTATGGCTACACCTTC
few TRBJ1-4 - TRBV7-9 CASSLRCRDFNEKLFF TGTGCCAGCAGCCTAAGATGCCGGGATTTTAATGAAAAACTGTTTTTT
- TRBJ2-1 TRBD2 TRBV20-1 CSAPRGGADNEQFF TGCAGTGCCCCACGGGGGGGCGCGGACAATGAGCAGTTCTTC
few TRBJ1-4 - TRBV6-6 CASSDPGAGEKLFF TGTGCCAGCAGTGATCCGGGAGCCGGGGAAAAACTGTTTTTT
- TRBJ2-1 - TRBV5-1 CASNSLGGPYNEQFF TGCGCCAGCAATTCGTTGGGGGGCCCCTACAATGAGCAGTTCTTC
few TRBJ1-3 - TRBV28 CASSPAGWGLTGNTIYF TGTGCCAGCAGCCCCGCGGGGTGGGGACTAACTGGAAACACCATATATTTT
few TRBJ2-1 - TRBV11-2 CASSLVGGSTGASYNEQFF TGTGCCAGCAGCTTAGTAGGGGGGAGTACAGGGGCCTCCTACAATGAGCAGTTCTTC
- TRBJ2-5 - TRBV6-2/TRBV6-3 CASSVPQGYQETQYF TGTGCCAGCAGCGTTCCCCAGGGATACCAAGAGACCCAGTACTTC
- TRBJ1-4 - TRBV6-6 CASTRDTTNEKLFF TGTGCCAGCACCCGGGACACTACTAATGAAAAACTGTTTTTT
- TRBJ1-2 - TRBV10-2 CASSVGSRTGYGYTF TGCGCCAGCAGTGTCGGCAGCAGAACTGGGTATGGCTACACCTTC
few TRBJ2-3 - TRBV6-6 CASSYSKSSTDTQYF TGTGCCAGCAGTTACTCGAAGTCTAGCACAGATACGCAGTATTTT
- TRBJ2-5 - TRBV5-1 CASANDGAGRQETQYF TGCGCCAGCGCCAATGACGGGGCCGGTCGGCAAGAGACCCAGTACTTC
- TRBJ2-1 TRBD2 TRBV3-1 CASSHLSGGATHEQFF TGTGCCAGCAGCCACCTTAGCGGGGGGGCCACACATGAGCAGTTCTTC
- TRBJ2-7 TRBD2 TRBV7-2 CASSLEAAGVTYEQYF TGTGCCAGCAGCTTAGAGGCTGCGGGGGTGACCTACGAGCAGTACTTC
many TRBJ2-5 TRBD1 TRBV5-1 CASSRTGVETQYF TGTGCCAGCAGCCGGACAGGGGTGGAGACCCAGTACTTC
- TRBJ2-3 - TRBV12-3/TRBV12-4 CASSLGTVCADTQYF TGTGCCAGCAGTTTAGGCACAGTGTGCGCAGATACGCAGTATTTT
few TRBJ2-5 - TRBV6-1 CASSEEIGSQETQYF TGTGCCAGCAGTGAAGAAATCGGCAGCCAAGAGACCCAGTACTTC
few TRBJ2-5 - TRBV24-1 CATSDNRGVHQETQYF TGTGCCACCAGTGATAATCGCGGGGTCCACCAAGAGACCCAGTACTTC
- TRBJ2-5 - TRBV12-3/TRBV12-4 CASSLGAAGETQYF TGTGCCAGCAGTTTAGGGGCAGCGGGAGAGACCCAGTACTTC
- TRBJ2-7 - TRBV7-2 CASSLDSGPYEQYF TGTGCCAGCAGCTTAGACAGCGGGCCTTACGAGCAGTACTTC
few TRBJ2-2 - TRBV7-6 CASSFGTLDGELFF TGTGCCAGCAGCTTTGGGACTTTAGACGGGGAGCTGTTTTTT
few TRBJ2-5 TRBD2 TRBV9 CASSCSSGGRETQYF TGTGCCAGCTCCTGCTCCAGCGGGGGCCGAGAGACCCAGTACTTC
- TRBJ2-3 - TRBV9 CASSVGGRGYTDTQYF TGTGCCAGCAGCGTAGGGGGGCGGGGCTACACAGATACGCAGTATTTT
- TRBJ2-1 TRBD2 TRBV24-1 CATSDTSGGRGSYNEQFF TGTGCCACCAGTGATACTAGCGGGGGGAGAGGTTCCTACAATGAGCAGTTCTTC
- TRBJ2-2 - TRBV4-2 CASSPKIEGGPFTGELFF TGTGCCAGCAGCCCAAAGATAGAGGGGGGGCCTTTCACCGGGGAGCTGTTTTTT
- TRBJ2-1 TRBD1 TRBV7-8 CASSLRAPGQGYNEQFF TGTGCCAGCAGCTTAAGAGCCCCGGGACAGGGGTACAATGAGCAGTTCTTC
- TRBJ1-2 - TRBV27 CASRTPGGYGYTF TGTGCCAGCCGGACCCCGGGGGGCTATGGCTACACCTTC
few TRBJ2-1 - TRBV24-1 CATSDDFGNGHNEQFF TGTGCCACCAGTGACGATTTCGGTAATGGGCACAATGAGCAGTTCTTC
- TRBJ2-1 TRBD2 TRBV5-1 CASSRSSGTYNEQFF TGCGCCAGCAGTCGGAGTAGCGGGACCTACAATGAGCAGTTCTTC
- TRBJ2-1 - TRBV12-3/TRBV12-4 CASSQFNEQFF TGTGCCAGCAGCCAATTCAATGAGCAGTTCTTC
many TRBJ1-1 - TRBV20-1 CSARDGGNTEAFF TGCAGTGCTAGAGATGGGGGGAACACTGAAGCTTTCTTT
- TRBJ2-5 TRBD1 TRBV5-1 CASSFPGTGGETQYF TGCGCCAGCAGCTTCCCCGGGACAGGGGGGGAGACCCAGTACTTC
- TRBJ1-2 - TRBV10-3 CAISAGQTYGYTF TGTGCCATCAGTGCCGGACAGACCTATGGCTACACCTTC
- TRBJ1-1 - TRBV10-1 CASSVWQGEGAFF TGCGCCAGCAGTGTTTGGCAGGGCGAAGGAGCTTTCTTT
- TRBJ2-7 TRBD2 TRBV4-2 CASSQDRSGGFYEQYF TGTGCCAGCAGCCAAGATCGGAGCGGGGGGTTCTACGAGCAGTACTTC
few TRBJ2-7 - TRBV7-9 CASSHREAVGSHEQYF TGTGCCAGCAGCCACCGCGAGGCTGTCGGGTCCCACGAGCAGTACTTC